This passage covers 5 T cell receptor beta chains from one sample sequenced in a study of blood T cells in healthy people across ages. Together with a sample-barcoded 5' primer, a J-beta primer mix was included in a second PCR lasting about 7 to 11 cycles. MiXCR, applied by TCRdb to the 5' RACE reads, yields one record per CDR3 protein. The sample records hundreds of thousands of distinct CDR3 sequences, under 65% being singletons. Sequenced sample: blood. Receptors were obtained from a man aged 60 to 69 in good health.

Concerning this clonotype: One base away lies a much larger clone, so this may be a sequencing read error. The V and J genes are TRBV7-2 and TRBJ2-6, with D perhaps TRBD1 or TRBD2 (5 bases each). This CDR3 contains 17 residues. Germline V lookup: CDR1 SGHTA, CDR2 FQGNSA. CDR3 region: CAGSNPGQSSGANVLTF. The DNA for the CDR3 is TGTGCCGGCAGCAACCCGGGGCAAAGCTCTGGGGCCAACGTCCTGACTTTC.

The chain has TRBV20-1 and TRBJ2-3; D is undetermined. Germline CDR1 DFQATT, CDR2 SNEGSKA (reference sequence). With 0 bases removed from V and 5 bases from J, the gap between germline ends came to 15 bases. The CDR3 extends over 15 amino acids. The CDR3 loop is CSARDWGDTGDTQYF. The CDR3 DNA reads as TGCAGTGCTAGAGATTGGGGTGATACGGGAGATACGCAGTATTTT.

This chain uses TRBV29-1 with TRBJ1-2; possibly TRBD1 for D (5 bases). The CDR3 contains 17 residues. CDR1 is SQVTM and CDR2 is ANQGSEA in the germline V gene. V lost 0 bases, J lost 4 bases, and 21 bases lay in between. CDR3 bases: TGCAGCGTTGAAGAGTTCGGTAGGGGACCCGGCGGCTATGGCTACACCTTC. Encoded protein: CSVEEFGRGPGGYGYTF.

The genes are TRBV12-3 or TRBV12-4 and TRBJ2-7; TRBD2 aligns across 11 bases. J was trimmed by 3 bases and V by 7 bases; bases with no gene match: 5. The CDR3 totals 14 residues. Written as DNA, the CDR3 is TGTGCCAGCACCTCTAGCGGGGGGAGCTACGAGCAGTACTTC. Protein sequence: CASTSSGGSYEQYF.

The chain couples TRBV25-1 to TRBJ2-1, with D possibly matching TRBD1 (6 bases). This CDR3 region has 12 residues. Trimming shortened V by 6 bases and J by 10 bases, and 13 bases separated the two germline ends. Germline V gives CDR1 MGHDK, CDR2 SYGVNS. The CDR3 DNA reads TGTGCCAGCAGACCCGGGACACTGGAGCAGTTCTTC. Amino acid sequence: CASRPGTLEQFF. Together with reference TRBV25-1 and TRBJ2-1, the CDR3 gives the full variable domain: EADIYQTPRYLVIGTGKKITLECSQTMGHDKMYWYQQDPGMELHLIHYSYGVNSTEKGDLSSESTVSRIRTEHFPLTLESARPSHTSQYLCASRPGTLEQFFGPGTRLTVL.